The rows below give T cell receptor beta chains drawn from one sample of a study of identical twins. TCRdb processed the 5' RACE reads anew with MiXCR; each CDR3 protein has one entry. The sample records approximately 260,000 distinct CDR3 sequences, roughly 8% being singletons. This same sample was also taken into another study, of yellow fever vaccine responses in identical twins.

Material for sequencing was CD8+ T cells sorted from blood. The source of these receptors is a woman between 18 and 29 years old in good health. Both conserved end residues are part of each CDR3. The D gene is left open where the match is weak. Not every row has a clone size; where given, it reads once, few, many or a size class.

>TRBJ2-7|few|.|TRBV27
CASSYETSSYEQYF
TGTGCCAGCAGTTATGAGACTAGTTCCTACGAGCAGTACTTC
>TRBJ2-7|.|.|TRBV2
CASRALAGQGEGYEQYF
TGTGCCAGCAGGGCCCTAGCGGGACAGGGTGAAGGCTACGAGCAGTACTTC
>TRBJ2-5|many|TRBD2|TRBV27
CASRRLAGGLETQYF
TGTGCCAGCAGGAGACTAGCGGGGGGCTTGGAGACCCAGTACTTC
>TRBJ2-1|few|.|TRBV10-3
CAISEADRLNEQFF
TGTGCCATCAGTGAGGCTGACCGGCTCAATGAGCAGTTCTTC
>TRBJ2-3|many|.|TRBV7-9
CASPPPSGLFDTQYF
TGTGCCAGCCCGCCCCCCTCGGGGCTGTTTGATACGCAGTATTTT
>TRBJ1-2|.|.|TRBV5-1
CASSFTDGGNGYTF
TGCGCCAGCAGCTTTACCGACGGAGGCAATGGCTACACCTTC
>TRBJ1-4|few|.|TRBV7-9
CASAGTLNEKLFF
TGTGCCAGCGCCGGGACATTGAATGAAAAACTGTTTTTT
>TRBJ2-5|many|.|TRBV9
CASSGTDSPPQETQYF
TGTGCCAGCAGCGGAACGGACTCCCCGCCCCAAGAGACCCAGTACTTC
>TRBJ2-1|many|TRBD2|TRBV29-1
CNIIAGAWNEQFF
TGCAACATAATAGCGGGAGCTTGGAATGAGCAGTTCTTC
>TRBJ2-7|.|.|TRBV5-5
CASSSLWTSTYEQYF
TGTGCCAGCAGCTCCCTCTGGACGTCTACCTACGAGCAGTACTTC
>TRBJ1-1|many|.|TRBV28
CASTDPKSMNTEAFF
TGTGCCAGCACCGACCCGAAGAGTATGAACACTGAAGCTTTCTTT
>TRBJ2-7|many|.|TRBV25-1
CASSDSGDSPYEQYF
TGTGCCAGCAGTGACTCGGGGGACAGTCCCTACGAGCAGTACTTC
>TRBJ2-1|.|TRBD1|TRBV7-9
CASGTGDLDEQFF
TGTGCCAGCGGGACAGGGGATTTGGATGAGCAGTTCTTC
>TRBJ2-1|.|TRBD2|TRBV20-1
CSARVGLAGYNEQFF
TGCAGTGCTAGAGTGGGCCTAGCGGGGTACAATGAGCAGTTCTTC
>TRBJ2-2|many|.|TRBV29-1
CSVGGTNTGELFF
TGCAGCGTTGGGGGAACGAACACCGGGGAGCTGTTTTTT
>TRBJ2-7|many|TRBD1|TRBV5-6
CASSSLTGSYEQYF
TGTGCCAGCAGCTCGCTGACAGGGAGCTACGAGCAGTATTTC
>TRBJ1-1|many|.|TRBV10-3
CAINSNTEAFF
TGTGCCATCAACTCGAACACTGAAGCTTTCTTT
>TRBJ2-3|few|.|TRBV5-6
CASTGNTDTQYF
TGTGCCAGCACAGGGAACACAGATACGCAGTATTTT
>TRBJ1-1|few|.|TRBV12-3/TRBV12-4
CASSPWGGLAAFF
TGTGCCAGCAGCCCCTGGGGGGGTTTGGCAGCTTTCTTT
>TRBJ2-1|.|.|TRBV28
CASRADFNSYNEQFF
TGTGCCAGCAGGGCCGACTTCAACTCCTACAATGAGCAGTTCTTC
>TRBJ2-4|many|TRBD1|TRBV4-3
CASSPGTGLGVQYF
TGCGCCAGCAGCCCCGGGACAGGGCTGGGGGTTCAGTACTTC
>TRBJ2-3|few|.|TRBV4-3
CASSQDRWEEGDTQYF
TGCGCCAGCAGCCAAGATAGGTGGGAGGAGGGGGATACGCAGTATTTT
>TRBJ2-1|.|TRBD2|TRBV28
CASSHTSEFYNEQFF
TGTGCCAGCAGTCACACTAGCGAATTCTACAATGAGCAGTTCTTC
>TRBJ2-1|few|.|TRBV29-1
CSTSLISYNEQFF
TGCAGCACGTCACTAATATCCTACAATGAGCAGTTCTTC
>TRBJ2-7|few|.|TRBV5-1
CASSPIPNYEQYF
TGCGCCAGCAGCCCAATTCCAAACTACGAGCAGTACTTC
>TRBJ1-2|few|TRBD1|TRBV29-1
CSVNTGQGGYGYTF
TGCAGCGTAAACACCGGACAGGGCGGCTATGGCTACACCTTC
>TRBJ1-2|few|.|TRBV25-1
CASSDFRGLETRSYYGYTF
TGTGCCAGCAGTGACTTCCGCGGGTTGGAGACAAGAAGTTATTATGGCTACACCTTC
>TRBJ2-7|many|TRBD1|TRBV7-9
CASSSRDRDYEQYF
TGTGCCAGCAGCTCGCGGGACAGGGACTACGAGCAGTACTTC
>TRBJ1-3|few|.|TRBV7-2
CASSLSRAEGNTIYF
TGTGCCAGCAGCTTATCAAGGGCGGAAGGAAACACCATATATTTT
>TRBJ2-3|many|.|TRBV12-3/TRBV12-4
CASSPPSDTDTQYF
TGTGCCAGCAGTCCCCCGAGCGACACAGATACGCAGTATTTT
>TRBJ1-1|many|.|TRBV6-5
CASSYGGGTNTEAFF
TGTGCCAGCAGTTACGGGGGGGGCACGAACACTGAAGCTTTCTTT
>TRBJ2-7|few|.|TRBV5-1
CASSFSSFSSDEQYF
TGCGCCAGCAGCTTTAGCAGTTTCTCTTCGGACGAGCAGTACTTC
>TRBJ2-1|.|TRBD2|TRBV6-2/TRBV6-3
CASSRLAVEEQFF
TGTGCCAGCAGCCGACTAGCGGTTGAGGAGCAGTTCTTC
>TRBJ2-1|many|TRBD2|TRBV12-3/TRBV12-4
CASSTYSGSYNEQFF
TGTGCCAGCAGTACATATAGCGGGTCCTACAATGAGCAGTTCTTC
>TRBJ2-2|many|.|TRBV7-9
CASIRGNTGELFF
TGTGCCAGCATCCGGGGGAACACCGGGGAGCTGTTTTTT
>TRBJ2-1|few|.|TRBV11-2
CASRDRLVYNEQFF
TGTGCCAGCAGAGATAGGTTGGTCTACAATGAGCAGTTCTTC
>TRBJ2-7|many|.|TRBV10-3
CAISAPGTTLYEQYF
TGTGCCATCAGTGCTCCAGGGACCACCCTATACGAGCAGTACTTC
>TRBJ1-2|.|TRBD1|TRBV12-3/TRBV12-4
CASSGQGSLSEANYGYTF
TGTGCCAGCAGTGGACAGGGGTCCTTAAGCGAAGCTAACTATGGCTACACCTTC
>TRBJ2-1|.|.|TRBV7-3
CASSPHLANEQFF
TGTGCCAGCAGCCCACATCTAGCCAATGAGCAGTTCTTC
>TRBJ1-4|many|.|TRBV28
CASSLVRGGDEKLFF
TGTGCCAGCAGTTTGGTCCGGGGTGGTGATGAAAAACTGTTTTTT
>TRBJ1-5|.|.|TRBV7-6
CASSLSVNQPQHF
TGTGCCAGCAGCTTATCCGTCAATCAGCCCCAGCATTTT